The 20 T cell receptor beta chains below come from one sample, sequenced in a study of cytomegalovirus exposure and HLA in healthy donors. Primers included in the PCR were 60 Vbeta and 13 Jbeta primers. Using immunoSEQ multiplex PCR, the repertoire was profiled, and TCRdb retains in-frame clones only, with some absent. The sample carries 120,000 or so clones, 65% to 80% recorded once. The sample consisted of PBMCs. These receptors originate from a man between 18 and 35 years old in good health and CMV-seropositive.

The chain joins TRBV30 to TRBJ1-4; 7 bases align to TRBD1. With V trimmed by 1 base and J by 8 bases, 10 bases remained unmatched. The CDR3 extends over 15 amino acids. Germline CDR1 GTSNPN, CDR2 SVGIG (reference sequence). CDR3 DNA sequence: TGTGCCTGGAGTGATTACAGGGGAGGTCCCGAAAAACTGTTTTTT. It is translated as CAWSDYRGGPEKLFF.

The CDR3, as DNA: TGTGCCAGCAGCGGAGGGACGCTAGCAACTAATGAAAAACTGTTTTTT. The encoded protein is CASSGGTLATNEKLFF. This chain links TRBV5-4 with TRBJ1-4; TRBD1 might be the D (5 bases). This CDR3 spans 16 amino acids. Trimming stripped 4 bases from V and 0 bases from J, with 13 bases between. CDR1 is SGHNT and CDR2 is YYREEE in the germline V gene (reference sequence).

The CDR3 is CASRSGIDRRTQYF. The CDR3 DNA reads TGTGCCAGCCGCTCGGGGATCGACCGGAGGACCCAGTACTTC. The chain couples TRBV28 to TRBJ2-5; maybe TRBD2 (5 bases). Trimming left V 8 bases short and J 7 bases short, with 20 bases between. From germline, CDR1 is MDHEN and CDR2 SYDVKM. CDR3 length: 14 residues.

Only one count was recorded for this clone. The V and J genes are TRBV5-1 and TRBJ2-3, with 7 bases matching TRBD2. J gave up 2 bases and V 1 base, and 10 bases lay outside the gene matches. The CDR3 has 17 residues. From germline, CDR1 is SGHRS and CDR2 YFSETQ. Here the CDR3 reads CASSLTHLSGTTDTQYF. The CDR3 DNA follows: TGCGCCAGCAGCTTGACCCATTTGAGCGGGACCACAGATACGCAGTATTTT.

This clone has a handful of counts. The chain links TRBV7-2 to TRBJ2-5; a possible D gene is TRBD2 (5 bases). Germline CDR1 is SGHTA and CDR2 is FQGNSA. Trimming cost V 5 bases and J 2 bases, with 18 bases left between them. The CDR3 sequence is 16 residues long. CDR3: CASSPIFNGNQETQYF. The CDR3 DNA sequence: TGTGCCAGCAGCCCAATTTTTAACGGGAATCAAGAGACCCAGTACTTC.

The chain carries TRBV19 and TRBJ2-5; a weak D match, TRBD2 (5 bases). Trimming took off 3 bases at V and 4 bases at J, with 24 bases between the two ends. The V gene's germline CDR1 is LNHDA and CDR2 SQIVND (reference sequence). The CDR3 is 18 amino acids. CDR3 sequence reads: CASSINFGQPVTRETQYF. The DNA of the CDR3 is TGTGCCAGTAGTATTAATTTTGGGCAGCCAGTAACTAGAGAGACCCAGTACTTC.

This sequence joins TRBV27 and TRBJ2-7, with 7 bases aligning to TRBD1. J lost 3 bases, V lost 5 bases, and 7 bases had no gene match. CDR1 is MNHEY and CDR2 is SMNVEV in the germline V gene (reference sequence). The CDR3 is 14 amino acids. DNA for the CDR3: TGTGCCAGCAGTCCCAGACAGGGAAGCTACGAGCAGTACTTC. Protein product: CASSPRQGSYEQYF.

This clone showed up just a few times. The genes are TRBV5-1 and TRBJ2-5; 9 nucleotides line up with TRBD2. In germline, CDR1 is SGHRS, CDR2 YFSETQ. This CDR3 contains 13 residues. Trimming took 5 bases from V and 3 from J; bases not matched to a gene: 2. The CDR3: CASRLAGEETQYF. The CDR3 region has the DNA TGCGCCAGCAGGTTAGCGGGAGAAGAGACCCAGTACTTC.

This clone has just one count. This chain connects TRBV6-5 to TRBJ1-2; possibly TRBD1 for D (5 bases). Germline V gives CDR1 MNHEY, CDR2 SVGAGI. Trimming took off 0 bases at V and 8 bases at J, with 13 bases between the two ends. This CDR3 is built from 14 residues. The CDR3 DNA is TGTGCCAGCAGTTACTCGATCACGGGGGACGGCTACACCTTC. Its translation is CASSYSITGDGYTF.

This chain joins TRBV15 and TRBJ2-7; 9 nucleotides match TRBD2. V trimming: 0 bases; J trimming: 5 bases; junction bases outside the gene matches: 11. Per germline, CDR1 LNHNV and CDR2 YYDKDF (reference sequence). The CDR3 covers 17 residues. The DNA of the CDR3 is TGTGCCACCAGCAGAGATAGGCGGGAGGGCCTTACCAACGAGCAGTACTTC. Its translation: CATSRDRREGLTNEQYF. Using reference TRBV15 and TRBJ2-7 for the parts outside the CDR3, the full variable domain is DAMVIQNPRYQVTQFGKPVTLSCSQTLNHNVMYWYQQKSSQAPKLLFHYYDKDFNNEADTPDNFQSRRPNTSFCFLDIRSPGLGDTAMYLCATSRDRREGLTNEQYFGPGTRLTVT.

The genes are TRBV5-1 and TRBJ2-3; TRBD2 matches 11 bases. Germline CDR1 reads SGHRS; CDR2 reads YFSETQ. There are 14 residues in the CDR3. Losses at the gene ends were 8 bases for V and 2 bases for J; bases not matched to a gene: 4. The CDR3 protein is CASQTSGDTDTQYF. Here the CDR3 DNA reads TGCGCCAGTCAGACTAGCGGGGACACAGATACGCAGTATTTT.

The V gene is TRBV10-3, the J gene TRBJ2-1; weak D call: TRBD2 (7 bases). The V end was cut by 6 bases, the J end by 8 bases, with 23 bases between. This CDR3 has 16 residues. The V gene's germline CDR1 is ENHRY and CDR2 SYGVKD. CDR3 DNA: TGTGCCATCAGCAACAGGGACTACCTCCGATCCCATGAGCAGTTCTTC. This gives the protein CAISNRDYLRSHEQFF.

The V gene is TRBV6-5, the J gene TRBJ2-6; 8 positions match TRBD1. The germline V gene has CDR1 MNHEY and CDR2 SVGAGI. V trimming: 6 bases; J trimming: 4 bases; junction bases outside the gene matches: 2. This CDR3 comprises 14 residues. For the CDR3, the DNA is TGTGCCAGCAGGGACAGGGCCGGGGCCAACGTCCTGACTTTC. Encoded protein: CASRDRAGANVLTF.

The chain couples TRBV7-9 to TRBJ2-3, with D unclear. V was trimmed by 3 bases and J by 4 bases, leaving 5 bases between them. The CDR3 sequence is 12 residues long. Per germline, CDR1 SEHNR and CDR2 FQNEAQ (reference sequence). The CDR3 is CASSFVSDTQYF. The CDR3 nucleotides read TGTGCCAGCAGCTTCGTTTCAGATACGCAGTATTTT. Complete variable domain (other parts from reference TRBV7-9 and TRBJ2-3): DTGVSQNPRHKITKRGQNVTFRCDPISEHNRLYWYRQTLGQGPEFLTYFQNEAQLEKSRLLSDRFSAERPKGSFSTLEIQRTEQGDSAMYLCASSFVSDTQYFGPGTRLTVL.

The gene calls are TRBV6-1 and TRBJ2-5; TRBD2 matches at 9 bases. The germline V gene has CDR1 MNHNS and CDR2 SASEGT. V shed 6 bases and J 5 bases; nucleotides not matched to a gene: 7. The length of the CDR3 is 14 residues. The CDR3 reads CASSWAGGLETQYF. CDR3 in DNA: TGTGCCAGCAGCTGGGCGGGGGGGCTGGAGACCCAGTACTTC.

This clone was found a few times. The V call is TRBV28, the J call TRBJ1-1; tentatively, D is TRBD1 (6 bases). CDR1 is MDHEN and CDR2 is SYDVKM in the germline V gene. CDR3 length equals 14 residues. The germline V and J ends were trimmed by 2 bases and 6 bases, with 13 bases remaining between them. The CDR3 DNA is TGTGCCAGCAGTTTAAGCGTCAGGGGCTCTGAAGCTTTCTTT. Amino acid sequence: CASSLSVRGSEAFF.

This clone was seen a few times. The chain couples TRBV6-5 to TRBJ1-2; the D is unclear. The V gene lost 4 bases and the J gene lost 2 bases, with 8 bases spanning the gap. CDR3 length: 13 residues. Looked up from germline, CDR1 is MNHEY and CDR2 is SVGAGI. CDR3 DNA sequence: TGTGCCAGCAGTTTAAACATAAACTATGGCTACACCTTC. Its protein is CASSLNINYGYTF.

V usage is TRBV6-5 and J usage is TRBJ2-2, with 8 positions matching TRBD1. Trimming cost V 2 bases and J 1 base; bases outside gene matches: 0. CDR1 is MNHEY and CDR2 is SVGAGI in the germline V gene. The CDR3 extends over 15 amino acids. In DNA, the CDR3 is TGTGCCAGCAGTTACGGGACAGGGAACACCGGGGAGCTGTTTTTT. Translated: CASSYGTGNTGELFF.

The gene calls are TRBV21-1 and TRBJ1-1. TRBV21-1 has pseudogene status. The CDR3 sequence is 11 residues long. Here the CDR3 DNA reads TGTGCCACCCCAATCCCGGGAGAAGCTTTCTTT. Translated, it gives CATPIPGEAFF.

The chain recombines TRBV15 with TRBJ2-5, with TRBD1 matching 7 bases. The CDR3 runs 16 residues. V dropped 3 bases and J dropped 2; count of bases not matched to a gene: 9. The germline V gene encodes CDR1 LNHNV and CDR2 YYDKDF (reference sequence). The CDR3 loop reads CATSRSTGTAQETQYF. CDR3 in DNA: TGTGCCACCAGCAGGTCAACCGGGACAGCACAAGAGACCCAGTACTTC.